Listed below are T cell receptor beta chains from one sample, sequenced in a study of shared clonotypes between healthy human individuals. Method: immunoSEQ multiplex PCR; TCRdb's copy keeps in-frame clones and lacks some. The sample records about 590,000 clones, around 95% being singletons. The sample consisted of naive CD8+ T cells sorted from blood. The source is a woman under 40 in good health. Each CDR3 is given without its conserved first and last residue. Each record gives: clone size, J gene, V gene, CDR3 protein. A clone size is listed for some rows: how often the clone was seen (once, few, many), or a class if it is expanded.

>-|TRBJ1-1|TRBV5-1
ASSLDSLKMNTEAF
>-|TRBJ2-7|TRBV5-4
ASGRLDHSYEQY
>once|TRBJ1-1|TRBV7-2
ASSLSVVPNTEAF
>-|TRBJ2-7|TRBV30
AWTLGMGLISYEQY
>-|TRBJ2-4|TRBV2
ASSVRPLAKNIQY
>-|TRBJ2-7|TRBV19
ASSIGQGALYEQY
>once|TRBJ1-5|TRBV15
ATSRDGDQPQH
>-|TRBJ1-1|TRBV27
ASSLRTSNTEAF
>-|TRBJ2-7|TRBV10-3
AIRGISGRGYEQY
>-|TRBJ1-4|TRBV2
ASRETAGAFTNEKLF
>-|TRBJ1-3|TRBV10-3
AISDSASSGNTIY
>-|TRBJ2-1|TRBV28
ASIQGGYNEQF
>-|TRBJ2-7|TRBV6-6
ASRDGRGGDEQY
>few|TRBJ1-4|TRBV27
ASSPGTAEKLF
>-|TRBJ2-1|TRBV14
ASSQDLGGSSYNEQF
>-|TRBJ2-7|TRBV9
ASSAGPSSYEQY
>-|TRBJ2-2|TRBV29-1
SVAISSGPEYTGELF
>-|TRBJ2-7|TRBV5-1
ASSLTSGSFEQY
>-|TRBJ2-1|TRBV7-9
ASSSSGRGYEQF
>-|TRBJ2-3|TRBV6-1
ASSELGLAGEVGVTDTQY